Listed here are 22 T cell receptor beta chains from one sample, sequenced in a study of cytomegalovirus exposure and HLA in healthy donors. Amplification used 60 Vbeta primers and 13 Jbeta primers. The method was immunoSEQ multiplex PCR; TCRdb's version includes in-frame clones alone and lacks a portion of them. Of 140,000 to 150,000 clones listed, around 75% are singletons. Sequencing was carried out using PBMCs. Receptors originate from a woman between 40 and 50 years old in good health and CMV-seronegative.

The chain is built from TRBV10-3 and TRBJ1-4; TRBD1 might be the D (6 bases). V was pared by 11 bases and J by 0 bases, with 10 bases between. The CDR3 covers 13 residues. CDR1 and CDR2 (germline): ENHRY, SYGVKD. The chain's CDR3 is CAATGPTNEKLFF. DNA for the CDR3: TGTGCCGCCACAGGGCCAACTAATGAAAAACTGTTTTTT.

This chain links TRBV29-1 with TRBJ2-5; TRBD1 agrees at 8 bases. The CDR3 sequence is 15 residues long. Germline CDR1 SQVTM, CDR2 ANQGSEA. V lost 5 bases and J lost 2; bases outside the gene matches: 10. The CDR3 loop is CSVSKTGQAQETQYF. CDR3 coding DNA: TGCAGCGTTAGTAAAACGGGACAGGCGCAAGAGACCCAGTACTTC.

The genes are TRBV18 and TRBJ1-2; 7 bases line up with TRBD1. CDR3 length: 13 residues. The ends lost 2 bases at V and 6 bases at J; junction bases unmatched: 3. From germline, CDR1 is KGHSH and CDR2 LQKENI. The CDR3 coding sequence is TGTGCCAGCTCACCAGACAGGGTGAATGGCTACACCTTC. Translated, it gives CASSPDRVNGYTF. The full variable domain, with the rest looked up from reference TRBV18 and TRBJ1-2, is NAGVMQNPRHLVRRRGQEARLRCSPMKGHSHVYWYRQLPEEGLKFMVYLQKENIIDESGMPKERFSAEFPKEGPSILRIQQVVRGDSAAYFCASSPDRVNGYTFGSGTRLTVV.

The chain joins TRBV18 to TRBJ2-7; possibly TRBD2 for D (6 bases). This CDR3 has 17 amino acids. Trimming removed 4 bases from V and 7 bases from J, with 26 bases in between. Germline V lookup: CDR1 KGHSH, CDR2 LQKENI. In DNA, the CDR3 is TGTGCCAGCTCACGCCAGCCTAGCGAGATAAACCCTAGGGAGCAGTACTTC. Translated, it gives CASSRQPSEINPREQYF.

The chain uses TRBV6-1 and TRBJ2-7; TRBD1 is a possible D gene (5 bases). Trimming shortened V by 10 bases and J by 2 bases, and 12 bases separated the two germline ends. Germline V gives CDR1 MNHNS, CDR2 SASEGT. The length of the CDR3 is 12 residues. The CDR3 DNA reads TGTGCCATCCAGGGTTCCCCCTACGAGCAGTACTTC. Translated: CAIQGSPYEQYF.

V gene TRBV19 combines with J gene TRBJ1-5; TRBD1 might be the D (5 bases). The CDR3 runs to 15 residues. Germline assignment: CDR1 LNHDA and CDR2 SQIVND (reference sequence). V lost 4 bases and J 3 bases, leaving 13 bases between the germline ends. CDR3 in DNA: TGTGCCAGTAGTAGGGGCAGCGGGTTCAATCAGCCCCAGCATTTT. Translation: CASSRGSGFNQPQHF. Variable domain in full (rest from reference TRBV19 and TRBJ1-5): DGGITQSPKYLFRKEGQNVTLSCEQNLNHDAMYWYRQDPGQGLRLIYYSQIVNDFQKGDIAEGYSVSREKKESFPLTVTSAQKNPTAFYLCASSRGSGFNQPQHFGDGTRLSIL.

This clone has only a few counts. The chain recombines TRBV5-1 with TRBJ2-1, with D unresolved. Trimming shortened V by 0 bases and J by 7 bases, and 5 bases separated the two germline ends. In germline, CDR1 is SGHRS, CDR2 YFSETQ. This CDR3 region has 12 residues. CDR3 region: CASSLVHNEQFF. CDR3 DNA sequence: TGCGCCAGCAGCTTGGTCCATAATGAGCAGTTCTTC.

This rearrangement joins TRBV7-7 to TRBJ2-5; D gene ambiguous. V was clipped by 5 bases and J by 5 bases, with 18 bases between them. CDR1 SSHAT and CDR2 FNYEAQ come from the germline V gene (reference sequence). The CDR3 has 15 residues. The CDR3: CASSHLSGLEETQYF. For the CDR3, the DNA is TGTGCCAGCAGCCACCTTAGTGGGCTCGAGGAGACCCAGTACTTC.

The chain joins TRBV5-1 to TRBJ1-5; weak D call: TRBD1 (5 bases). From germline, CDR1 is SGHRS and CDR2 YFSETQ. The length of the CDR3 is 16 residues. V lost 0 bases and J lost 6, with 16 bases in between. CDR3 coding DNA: TGCGCCAGCAGCTTGGAGCCAGGGCTACCCGGTCAGCCCCAGCATTTT. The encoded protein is CASSLEPGLPGQPQHF.

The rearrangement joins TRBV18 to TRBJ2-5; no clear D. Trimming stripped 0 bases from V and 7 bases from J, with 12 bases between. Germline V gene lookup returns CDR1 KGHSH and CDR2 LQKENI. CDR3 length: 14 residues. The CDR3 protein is CASSPPVRVGTQYF. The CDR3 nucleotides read TGTGCCAGCTCACCACCTGTCCGGGTGGGGACCCAGTACTTC.

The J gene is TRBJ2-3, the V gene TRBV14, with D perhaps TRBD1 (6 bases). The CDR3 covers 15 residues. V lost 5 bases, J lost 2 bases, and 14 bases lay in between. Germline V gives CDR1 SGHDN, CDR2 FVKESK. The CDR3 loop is CASSSLTGYTDTQYF. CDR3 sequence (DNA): TGTGCCAGCAGCTCCTTGACAGGCTACACAGATACGCAGTATTTT.

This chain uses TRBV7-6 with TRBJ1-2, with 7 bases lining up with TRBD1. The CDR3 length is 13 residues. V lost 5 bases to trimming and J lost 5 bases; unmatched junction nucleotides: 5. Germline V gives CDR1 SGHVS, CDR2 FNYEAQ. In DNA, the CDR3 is TGTGCCAGCAGCACCTCGACAGGGTATGGCTACACCTTC. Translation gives CASSTSTGYGYTF.

For the CDR3, the DNA is TGTGCCAGCAGACCAACAGGGGCTCACAATGAGCAGTTCTTC. This gives the protein CASRPTGAHNEQFF. The chain employs TRBV27 and TRBJ2-1, with 7 bases that match TRBD1. V lost 6 bases to trimming and J lost 5 bases; unmatched junction nucleotides: 7. The CDR3 has 14 residues. CDR1 MNHEY and CDR2 SMNVEV come from the germline V gene (reference sequence).

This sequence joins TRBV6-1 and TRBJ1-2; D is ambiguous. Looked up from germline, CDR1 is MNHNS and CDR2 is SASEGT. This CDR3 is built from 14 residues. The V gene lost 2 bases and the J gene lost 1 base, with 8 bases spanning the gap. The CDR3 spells CASSETEFNYGYTF. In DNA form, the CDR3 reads TGTGCCAGCAGTGAAACAGAATTTAACTATGGCTACACCTTC.

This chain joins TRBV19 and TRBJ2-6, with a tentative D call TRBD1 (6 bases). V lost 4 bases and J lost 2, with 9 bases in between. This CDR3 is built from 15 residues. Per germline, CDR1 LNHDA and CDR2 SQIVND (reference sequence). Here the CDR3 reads CASSRQVTGANVLTF. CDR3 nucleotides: TGTGCCAGTAGTAGACAGGTTACTGGGGCCAACGTCCTGACTTTC.

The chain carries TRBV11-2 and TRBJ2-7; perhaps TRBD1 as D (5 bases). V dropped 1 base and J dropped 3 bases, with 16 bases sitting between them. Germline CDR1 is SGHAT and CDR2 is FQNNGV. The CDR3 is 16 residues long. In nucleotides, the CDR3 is TGTGCCAGCAGCTTAGGTAGGCAGGGTGGGCACTACGAGCAGTACTTC. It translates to CASSLGRQGGHYEQYF.

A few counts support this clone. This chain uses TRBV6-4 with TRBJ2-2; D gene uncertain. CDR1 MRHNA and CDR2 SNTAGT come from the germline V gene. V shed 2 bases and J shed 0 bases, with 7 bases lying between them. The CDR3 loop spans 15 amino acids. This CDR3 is CASSDGLANTGELFF. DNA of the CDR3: TGTGCCAGCAGTGACGGTTTAGCGAACACCGGGGAGCTGTTTTTT.

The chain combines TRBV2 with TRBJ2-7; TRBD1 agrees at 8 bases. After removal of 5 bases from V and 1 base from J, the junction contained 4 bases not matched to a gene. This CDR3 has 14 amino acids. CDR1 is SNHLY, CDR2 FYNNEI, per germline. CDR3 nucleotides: TGTGCCAGCAGTCGGGACAGGTCTTCCTACGAGCAGTACTTC. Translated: CASSRDRSSYEQYF.

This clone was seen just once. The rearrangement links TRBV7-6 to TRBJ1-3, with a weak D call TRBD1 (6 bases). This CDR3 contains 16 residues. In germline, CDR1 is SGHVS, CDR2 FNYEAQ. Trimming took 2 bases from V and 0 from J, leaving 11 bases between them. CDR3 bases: TGTGCCAGCAGCTTAAGACAGGTCGCCTCTGGAAACACCATATATTTT. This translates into CASSLRQVASGNTIYF.

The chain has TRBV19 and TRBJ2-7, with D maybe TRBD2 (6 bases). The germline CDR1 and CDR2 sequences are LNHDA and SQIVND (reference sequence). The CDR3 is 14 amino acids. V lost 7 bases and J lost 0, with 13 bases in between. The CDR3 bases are TGTGCCAGTACTCCGGGAGCTAGCTCCTACGAGCAGTACTTC. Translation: CASTPGASSYEQYF. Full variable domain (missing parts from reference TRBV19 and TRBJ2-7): DGGITQSPKYLFRKEGQNVTLSCEQNLNHDAMYWYRQDPGQGLRLIYYSQIVNDFQKGDIAEGYSVSREKKESFPLTVTSAQKNPTAFYLCASTPGASSYEQYFGPGTRLTVT.

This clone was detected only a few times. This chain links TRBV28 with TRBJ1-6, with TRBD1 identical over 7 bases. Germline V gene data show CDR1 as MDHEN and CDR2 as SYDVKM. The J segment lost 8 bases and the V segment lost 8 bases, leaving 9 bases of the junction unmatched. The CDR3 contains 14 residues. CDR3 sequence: CASRQGDFYSPLHF. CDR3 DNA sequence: TGTGCCAGCCGGCAGGGGGACTTTTATTCACCCCTCCACTTT.

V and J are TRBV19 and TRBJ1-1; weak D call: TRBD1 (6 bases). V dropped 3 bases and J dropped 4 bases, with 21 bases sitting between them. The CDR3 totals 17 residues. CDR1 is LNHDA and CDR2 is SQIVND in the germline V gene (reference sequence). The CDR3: CASSMGRGKAGGTEAFF. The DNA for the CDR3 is TGTGCCAGTAGTATGGGCAGGGGCAAGGCTGGCGGCACTGAAGCTTTCTTT.